This TCR beta chain is drawn from a study of shared clonotypes between healthy human individuals. CDR1 KGHSH and CDR2 LQKENI come from the germline V gene. V gave up 1 base and J gave up 0 bases, with 13 bases separating them. The CDR3 totals 17 residues. TCRdb's copy holds only in-frame clones and misses some; the assay was immunoSEQ multiplex PCR. This sample has 2 million to 2.5 million clones, with over 85% found just once. Sequencing used naive CD4+ T cells from PBMCs. As to subset: CD45RA+ positively selected. This receptor was taken from a man aged 18-30 years in good health. Some clones in this sample may be carry-over from other donors' samples. The chain employs TRBV18 and TRBJ2-1; D is unresolved. Here the CDR3 reads CASSPLLRSFSYNEQFF. CDR3 in DNA: TGTGCCAGCTCACCACTTCTACGCAGCTTCTCCTACAATGAGCAGTTCTTC.